This T cell receptor (beta chain) was recovered during a study of blood T cell repertoires in COVID-19. Study background: There were acute and convalescent COVID-19 samples, and they came from the United States, Italy and Spain. In each case, the material was cDNA or gDNA derived from T cells, B-cell-depleted T cells, or PBMCs.

The CDR3 runs to 13 residues. The V end was cut by 4 bases, the J end by 4 bases, with 10 bases between. Germline lookup yields CDR1 WNHNN and CDR2 SYGVQD (reference sequence). Authors' analysis steps: Amplification with reference gene primers provided the estimates of nucleated cell counts. Sequenced by immunoSEQ multiplex PCR; TCRdb stores in-frame clones only, minus some. V and J calls and clone size come straight from that table; D and trimming were deduced from the DNA. The sample carries 150,000 to 200,000 clones, about 93% recorded once. This TCR derives from a woman in her fifties or sixties with acute or convalescent COVID-19. The sequencing input was peripheral blood. The chain joins TRBV10-1 to TRBJ2-5; D may be TRBD1 (7 bases). Written as DNA, the CDR3 is TGCGCCAGCAGTGCAGGGGGGCGAGAGACCCAGTACTTC. Translated: CASSAGGRETQYF.